This entry is about one T cell receptor beta chain. This record belongs to a study of blood T cell repertoires in COVID-19. Original analysis: Amplification from reference gene primers served as the basis for estimated nucleated cell counts. The table came from immunoSEQ multiplex PCR; TCRdb's copy has only in-frame clones and leaves some out. V and J calls and clone size come straight from that table; D and trimming were deduced from the DNA. The top ten hold about a sixth of the sample, which has some 120,000 clones, about four fifths seen once. This CDR3 is 18 amino acids long. Germline V gene data show CDR1 as SGHVS and CDR2 as FQNEAQ. V was pared by 3 bases and J by 6 bases, with 24 bases between.

This receptor was identified in a man aged 30 to 45 with COVID-19, enrolled during active disease. The chain couples TRBV7-8 to TRBJ1-5, with no clear D. The sample comprised peripheral blood. CDR3 sequence: CASSLKSFGTEGFQPQHF. CDR3 DNA: TGTGCCAGCAGCTTGAAATCTTTCGGTACGGAGGGATTTCAGCCCCAGCATTTT.